The present TCR beta chain was sequenced within a study of PD-1 blockade in mismatch repair-deficient tumors. Study-level information: Patients had about eleven mismatch repair-deficient cancer types and were previously treated and progressing.

With V trimmed by 4 bases and J by 4 bases, 5 bases remained unmatched. CDR1 and CDR2 from the germline V gene are SGHTA and FQGNSA. The CDR3 has 15 residues. Every patient had mismatch repair deficiency by PCR or immunohistochemistry. A few pembrolizumab responders had their TCRs sequenced. A remark on this clone: Its antigen remains unknown.

Sequencing was performed with immunoSEQ multiplex PCR; in TCRdb, only in-frame clones are kept and a portion is missing. This sample has more than 95,000 clones, with around 87% found just once. Overall study findings and caveats: Tumor-resident clones, often undetectable pretreatment in blood, expanded then contracted after pembrolizumab.

The receptor's source is an adult with mismatch repair-deficient cancer. This sample comprised peripheral blood, obtained 44 weeks after starting pembrolizumab. The rearrangement uses TRBV7-2 and TRBJ2-2; 8 bases are shared with TRBD1. The CDR3, as DNA: TGTGCCAGCAGCTCGACAGGGGCTGGCACCGGGGAGCTGTTTTTT. Its translation: CASSSTGAGTGELFF.